Listed below are T cell receptor beta chains from one sample, sequenced in a study of human thymus T cells. Repertoires were generated with immunoSEQ multiplex PCR, while TCRdb's copy carries only in-frame clones and drops some. The data show tens of thousands of clones, approximately 95% seen once. Sequenced input: blood. The receptors originated from a boy younger than two with a congenital heart defect but otherwise immunologically healthy. Both conserved end residues are part of each CDR3.

j_gene	v_gene	len	CDR3aa
TRBJ2-2	TRBV5-4	18	CASSLVASSRLSTGELFF
TRBJ2-7	TRBV19	14	CASSQGQGPYEQYF
TRBJ1-3	TRBV7-6	16	CASSFHSGGSGNTIYF
TRBJ2-7	TRBV7-6	11	CASLTGAEQYF
TRBJ1-1	TRBV28	15	CASSLWGGAGAEAFF
TRBJ2-5	TRBV19	15	CASSIWGRPQETQYF
TRBJ1-2	TRBV18	14	CASSPSPGNYGYTF
TRBJ1-1	TRBV7-9	14	CASSPKSGGTEAFF
TRBJ1-5	TRBV5-1	13	CASSLDRDQPQHF
TRBJ1-2	TRBV30	11	CAWSVSSGYTF
TRBJ2-7	TRBV5-1	10	CARYNHEQYF
TRBJ1-2	TRBV30	12	CAWSVGGYGYTF
TRBJ2-1	TRBV10-3	15	CAISELAGRYNEQFF
TRBJ1-2	TRBV2	15	CASNLQGTGYYGYTF
TRBJ2-1	TRBV5-1	13	CASSTGQYNEQFF
TRBJ2-3	TRBV5-1	13	CASSLASTDTQYF
TRBJ2-7	TRBV4-2	14	CASSQDRGRYEQYF
TRBJ2-1	TRBV2	12	CASSDWPPEQFF
TRBJ1-5	TRBV4-2	13	CASSYTPTEPQHF
TRBJ2-2	TRBV7-2	14	CASSLGTFAGELFF
TRBJ2-3	TRBV30	11	CAWSRRDTQYF
TRBJ1-1	TRBV6-9	16	CASSRSGQAPNTEAFF
TRBJ2-7	TRBV7-2	15	CASSLVRGGGYEQYF
TRBJ2-2	TRBV21-1	17	CASSKIGGLAGTGELFF
TRBJ1-1	TRBV4-3	16	CASSRLRGKKDTEAFF
TRBJ2-7	TRBV5-4	13	CASSLTGIHEQYF